This TCR beta chain was observed in a study of neurological immune-mediated disorders. Sorted libraries came from approximately 1 million CD4+ or CD8+ T cells. Concerning this clonotype: Its antigen is not known.

The CDR3 spans 14 residues. Germline CDR1 is LNHNV and CDR2 is YYDKDF (reference sequence). Trimming cost V 6 bases and J 5 bases; bases outside gene matches: 2. 5'RACE generated cDNA with 10-nucleotide random UMIs. TCRdb used MiXCR to reprocess the 5' RACE reads, holding one entry per CDR3 protein. The table lists around 13,000 distinct CDR3 sequences, roughly 6.9% of them singletons. The study, taken as a whole, reports: Across subjects, no CDR3 amino acid sequence appeared in expanded clones of more than one subject, a finding that suggested private repertoires in all groups.

This clonotype was obtained from a woman in her forties in good health. The chain recombines TRBV15 with TRBJ1-6, with 9 nucleotides matching TRBD1. What was sequenced was CD8+ T cells from blood. In nucleotides, the CDR3 is TGTGCCACCAGGTGGGACAGGGATAATTCACCCCTCCACTTT. This encodes CATRWDRDNSPLHF.